This TCR beta chain was recorded in a study of shared clonotypes between healthy human individuals. As for this clone: As yet, its antigen is unknown.

General study results and limits: Sharing across four donors was seen in around 5.1% of naive CD4 clonotypes.

Partitioning of CD4+ cells yielded a CD45RA+ naive subset and a CD45RA-negative memory subset. Germline assignment: CDR1 SGHRS and CDR2 YFSETQ. V lost 1 base and J lost 5, with 16 bases in between. The CDR3 is 16 amino acids. Data came from immunoSEQ multiplex PCR; TCRdb stores just in-frame clones and leaves some out. The profile shows around 2.5 million clones, roughly 93% of them singletons. The receptor's source is a man younger than 35 in good health. Some clones in this sample may be carry-over from other donors' samples. V gene TRBV5-1 combines with J gene TRBJ2-1, with D perhaps matching TRBD1 (6 bases). The source material was naive CD4+ T cells from PBMCs. Subset reported: CD45RA+ positively selected. The CDR3 loop is CASSLFPRGSDNEQFF. The CDR3 DNA sequence: TGCGCCAGCAGCTTGTTTCCCAGGGGCAGCGACAATGAGCAGTTCTTC. The variable domain in full, completed from reference TRBV5-1 and TRBJ2-1, reads KAGVTQTPRYLIKTRGQQVTLSCSPISGHRSVSWYQQTPGQGLQFLFEYFSETQRNKGNFPGRFSGRQFSNSRSEMNVSTLELGDSALYLCASSLFPRGSDNEQFFGPGTRLTVL.